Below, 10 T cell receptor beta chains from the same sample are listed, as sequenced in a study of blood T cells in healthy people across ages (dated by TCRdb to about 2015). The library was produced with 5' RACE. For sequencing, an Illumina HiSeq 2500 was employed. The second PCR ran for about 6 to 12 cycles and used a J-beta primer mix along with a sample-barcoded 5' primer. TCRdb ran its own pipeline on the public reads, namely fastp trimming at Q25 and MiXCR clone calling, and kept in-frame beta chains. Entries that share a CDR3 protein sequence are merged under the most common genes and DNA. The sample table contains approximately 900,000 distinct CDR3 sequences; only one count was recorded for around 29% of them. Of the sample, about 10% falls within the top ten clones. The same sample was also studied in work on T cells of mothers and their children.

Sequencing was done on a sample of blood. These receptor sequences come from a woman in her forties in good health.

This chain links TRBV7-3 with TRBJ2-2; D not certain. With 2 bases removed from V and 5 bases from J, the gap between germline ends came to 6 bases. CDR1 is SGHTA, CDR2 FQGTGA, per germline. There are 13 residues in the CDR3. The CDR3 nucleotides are TGTGCCAGCAGCTTATCGATAACCGGGGAGCTGTTTTTT. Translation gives CASSLSITGELFF.

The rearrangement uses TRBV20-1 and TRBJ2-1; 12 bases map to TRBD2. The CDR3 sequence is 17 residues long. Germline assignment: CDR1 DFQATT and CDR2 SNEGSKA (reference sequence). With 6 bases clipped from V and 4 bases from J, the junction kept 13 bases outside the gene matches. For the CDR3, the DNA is TGCAGTGCGAAAAGAGGTACTAGCGGGAGGCAGTACAATGAGCAGTTCTTC. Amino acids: CSAKRGTSGRQYNEQFF.

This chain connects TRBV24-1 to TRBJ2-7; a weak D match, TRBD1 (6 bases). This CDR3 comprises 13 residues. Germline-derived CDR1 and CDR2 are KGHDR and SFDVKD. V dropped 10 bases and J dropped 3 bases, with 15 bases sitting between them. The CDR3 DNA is TGTGCCACTAGTCATCCGGGACACTACGAGCAGTACTTC. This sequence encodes CATSHPGHYEQYF.

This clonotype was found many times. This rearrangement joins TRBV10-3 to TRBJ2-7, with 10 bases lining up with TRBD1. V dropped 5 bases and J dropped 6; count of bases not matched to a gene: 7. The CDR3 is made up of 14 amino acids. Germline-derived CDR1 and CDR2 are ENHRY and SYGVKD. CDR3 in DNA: TGTGCCATCAGTAAAGCCGGGACAGGGGTCGAGCAGTACTTC. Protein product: CAISKAGTGVEQYF.

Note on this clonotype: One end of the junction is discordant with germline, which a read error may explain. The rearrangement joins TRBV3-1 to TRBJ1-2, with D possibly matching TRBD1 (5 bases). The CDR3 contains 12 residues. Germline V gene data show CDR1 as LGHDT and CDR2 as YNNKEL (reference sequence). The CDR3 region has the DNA TGTGCCGGCAGCCCGGGACTCTCTGGCTACACCTTC. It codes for CAGSPGLSGYTF.

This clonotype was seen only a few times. CDR3 sequence (DNA): TGTGCCAGCAGACCTGTGACAGTCACGAATGAAAAACTGTTTTTT. This translates into CASRPVTVTNEKLFF. The chain links TRBV6-6 to TRBJ1-4; a weak D match, TRBD1 (5 bases). The CDR3 loop spans 15 amino acids. Germline CDR1 MNHNY, CDR2 SVGAGI (reference sequence). Trimming cost V 6 bases and J 5 bases, with 16 bases left between them.

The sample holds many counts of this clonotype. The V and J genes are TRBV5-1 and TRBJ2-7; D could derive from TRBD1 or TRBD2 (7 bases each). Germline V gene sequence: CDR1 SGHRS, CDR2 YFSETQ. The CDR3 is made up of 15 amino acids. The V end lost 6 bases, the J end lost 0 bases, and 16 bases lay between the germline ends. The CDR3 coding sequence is TGCGCCAGCACCCCAGGGGGGGGAAGCTCCTACGAGCAGTACTTC. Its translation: CASTPGGGSSYEQYF.

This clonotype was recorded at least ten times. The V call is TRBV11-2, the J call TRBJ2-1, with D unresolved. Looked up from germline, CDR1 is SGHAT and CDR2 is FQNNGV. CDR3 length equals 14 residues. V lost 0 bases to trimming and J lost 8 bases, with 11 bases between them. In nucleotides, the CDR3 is TGTGCCAGCAGCTTAGATGTTAGGGCGGATGAGCAGTTCTTC. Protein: CASSLDVRADEQFF.

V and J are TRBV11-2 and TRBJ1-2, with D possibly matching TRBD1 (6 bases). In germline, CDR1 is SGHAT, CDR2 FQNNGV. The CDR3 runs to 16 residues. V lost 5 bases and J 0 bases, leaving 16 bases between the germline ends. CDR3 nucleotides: TGTGCCAGCAGCCCTCTGAGGGACACCCCTAACTATGGCTACACCTTC. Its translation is CASSPLRDTPNYGYTF. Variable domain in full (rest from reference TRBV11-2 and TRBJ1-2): EAGVAQSPRYKIIEKRQSVAFWCNPISGHATLYWYQQILGQGPKLLIQFQNNGVVDDSQLPKDRFSAERLKGVDSTLKIQPAKLEDSAVYLCASSPLRDTPNYGYTFGSGTRLTVV.

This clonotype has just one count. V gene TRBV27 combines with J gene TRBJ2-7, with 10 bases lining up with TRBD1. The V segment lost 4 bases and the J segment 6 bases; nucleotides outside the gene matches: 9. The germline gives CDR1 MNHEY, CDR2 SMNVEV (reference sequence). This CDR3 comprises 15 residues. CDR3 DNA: TGTGCCAGCAGTTCCCCGGGACAGGGGAAAACCGAGCAGTACTTC. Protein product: CASSSPGQGKTEQYF.